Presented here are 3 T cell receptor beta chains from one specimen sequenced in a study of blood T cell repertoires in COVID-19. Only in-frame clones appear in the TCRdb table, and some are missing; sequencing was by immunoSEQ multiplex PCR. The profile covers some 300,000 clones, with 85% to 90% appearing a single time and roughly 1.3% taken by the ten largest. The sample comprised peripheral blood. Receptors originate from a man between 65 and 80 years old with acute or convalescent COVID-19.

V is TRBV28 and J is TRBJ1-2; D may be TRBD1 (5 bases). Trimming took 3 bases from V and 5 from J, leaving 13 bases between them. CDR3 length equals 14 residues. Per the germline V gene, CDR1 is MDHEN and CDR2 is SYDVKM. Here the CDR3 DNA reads TGTGCCAGCAGTTTGCCACTGACAGAGTATGGCTACACCTTC. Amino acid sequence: CASSLPLTEYGYTF.

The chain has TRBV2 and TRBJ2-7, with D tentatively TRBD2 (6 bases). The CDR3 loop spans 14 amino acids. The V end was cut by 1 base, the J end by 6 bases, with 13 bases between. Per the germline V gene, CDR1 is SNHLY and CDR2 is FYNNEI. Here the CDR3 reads CASSEERTISEQYF. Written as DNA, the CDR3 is TGTGCCAGCAGTGAAGAGAGGACTATCTCCGAGCAGTACTTC.

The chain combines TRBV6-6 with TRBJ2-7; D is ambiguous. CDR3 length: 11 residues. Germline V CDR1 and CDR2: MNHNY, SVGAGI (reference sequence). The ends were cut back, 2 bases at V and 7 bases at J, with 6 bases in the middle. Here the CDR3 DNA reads TGTGCCAGCAGTTACCTCGGGGAGCAGTACTTC. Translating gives CASSYLGEQYF.